The rows below give T cell receptor beta chains drawn from one sample of a study of graft-versus-host responses after intestinal transplantation. Libraries were prepared by immunoSEQ multiplex PCR; TCRdb keeps only in-frame clonotypes and omits some of them. The table shows tens of thousands of clones, with roughly nine tenths occurring only once. The antigens for these receptors are not known. This specimen was unstimulated CD4+ T cells sorted from spleen or lymph node cells, taken before transplant. The receptors were sampled from a human donor who was the organ donor for an intestinal transplant. The CDR3 runs from the conserved cysteine through the conserved F or W. Some rows mark clone size as missing; the rest say once, few, many or name a class of expanded clone.

TRBV11-2	-	TRBJ2-7	CASSGQGAGDYEQYF
TRBV19	-	TRBJ2-5	CASSGLKKETQYF
TRBV18	-	TRBJ2-6	CASSPGGRSGANVLTF
TRBV5-8	few	TRBJ1-2	CASSPTGVGGYTF
TRBV6-5	few	TRBJ1-4	CATADRVNEKLFF
TRBV4-1	-	TRBJ1-1	CASSQDRLPRGTEAFF
TRBV28	-	TRBJ1-4	CASRRYNEKLFF
TRBV19	-	TRBJ2-3	CASSVRGLAADTQYF
TRBV28	-	TRBJ1-5	CASSLGQGHQPQHF
TRBV6-1	-	TRBJ2-5	CASSQGRETQYF
TRBV15	-	TRBJ1-5	CATSIYSYSNQPQHF
TRBV5-6	-	TRBJ2-7	CASRLSGTGGDDYEQYF
TRBV7-2	-	TRBJ2-1	CASRFSGRGGWNEQFF
TRBV5-1	-	TRBJ2-3	CASSRETSTDTQYF
TRBV18	once	TRBJ2-7	CASSPTGANYEQYF
TRBV4-3	-	TRBJ2-3	CASSQTRKNPGLAASSTDTQYF
TRBV19	-	TRBJ2-1	CASSDIAGGYNEQFF
TRBV6-1	few	TRBJ2-3	CASTRGLVTDTQYF
TRBV29-1	-	TRBJ2-3	CSVLTGSGTDTQYF
TRBV7-7	-	TRBJ2-2	CASRRDSNTGELFF
TRBV9	once	TRBJ2-1	CASSTRQSSGSSYNEQFF
TRBV11-3	-	TRBJ2-2	CASSPDTGELFF
TRBV29-1	once	TRBJ2-7	CSVEDRDRGAYEQYF
TRBV7-3	few	TRBJ1-1	CASSLDRWNTEAFF
TRBV18	-	TRBJ2-7	CASSPPPGGHYEQYF
TRBV28	-	TRBJ1-4	CASSPNRGWNEKLFF
TRBV28	once	TRBJ2-7	CASSLGGAGAYEQYF
TRBV14	-	TRBJ1-1	CASSQDIYRGGAYTEAFF
TRBV30	-	TRBJ1-1	CAWTLSMNTEAFF
TRBV19	-	TRBJ2-3	CASGSGRLTDTQYF
TRBV6-5	-	TRBJ1-4	CASSSWTGTYNEKLFF
TRBV12-2	-	TRBJ2-2	CASRGSRRRGRWTGELFF
TRBV5-4	-	TRBJ2-3	CASSLITSGRGADTQYF
TRBV6-5	once	TRBJ2-5	CASSYSAPRGTQYF
TRBV28	-	TRBJ1-3	CASSLLPHSGNTIYF
TRBV2	-	TRBJ1-2	CASRVAALNYGYTF
TRBV28	-	TRBJ2-1	CASRSGSGSANEQFF